This is a list of T cell receptor beta chains from one sample in a study of cytomegalovirus exposure and HLA in healthy donors. Sequenced by immunoSEQ multiplex PCR; TCRdb stores in-frame clones only, minus some. The sample consists of about 59,000 clones, around 83% of them appearing once. The specimen was PBMCs. The receptors here all came from a human donor in good health. Both conserved end residues are part of each CDR3. Each record gives: V gene, J gene, CDR3 protein.

TRBV30,TRBJ2-7,CAWSQETVSSYEQYF
TRBV25-1,TRBJ2-7,CASSEPGQGNEQYF
TRBV7-9,TRBJ2-3,CASSLGGADTQYF
TRBV10-3,TRBJ2-7,CAISESLLYEQYF
TRBV27,TRBJ1-5,CASSSTTQGVGQPQHF
TRBV27,TRBJ2-3,CASSFIRPRDRRITSTDTQYF
TRBV6-1,TRBJ2-1,CASTLETGGLNEQFF
TRBV5-4,TRBJ2-5,CASSLDSLIQETQYF
TRBV7-8,TRBJ1-5,CASSSRTGSNQPQHF
TRBV28,TRBJ2-7,CASSFSSYEQYF
TRBV9,TRBJ2-1,CASSAGTSIHEQFF
TRBV19,TRBJ1-1,CASSLGQRATEAFF
TRBV12-2,TRBJ2-1,CASRPLIAGGSNEQFF
TRBV7-3,TRBJ2-7,CASSLSSGALYEQYF
TRBV7-9,TRBJ2-1,CASSLSPEQFF
TRBV6-1,TRBJ1-2,CASRSTANYGYTF
TRBV7-9,TRBJ2-3,CASSLQSGSTDTQYF
TRBV19,TRBJ2-7,CASSSQQSTEQYF
TRBV21-1,TRBJ1-5,CASSKESTDVGNQPQHF
TRBV15,TRBJ2-1,CATSRDPGYSYNEQFF
TRBV30,TRBJ1-6,CAWGQGYRDSPLHF
TRBV9,TRBJ1-1,CASSVGGNRGRSNTEAFF
TRBV7-3,TRBJ2-3,CASSPARLSTDTQYF
TRBV6-5,TRBJ1-6,CASSLQGANSPLHF
TRBV2,TRBJ2-3,CASSLAGGDTQYF
TRBV4-2,TRBJ2-3,CASSQAGTSGDTQYF
TRBV7-2,TRBJ2-3,CASSLSGTDTQYF
TRBV7-9,TRBJ2-1,CASSLVGRGGIQFF
TRBV19,TRBJ1-6,CASSGTGSSPLHF
TRBV11-2,TRBJ2-5,CASSFWTGDRETQYF
TRBV15,TRBJ1-1,CATSSPPSGDTEAFF
TRBV5-1,TRBJ2-7,CASSSTSGIYEQYF
TRBV4-3,TRBJ2-1,CASSQGSSGGAGEQFF
TRBV2,TRBJ1-5,CASNPTGGGNQPQHF
TRBV10-1,TRBJ2-1,CASGDRNEQFF
TRBV7-2,TRBJ2-1,CASSLTNHYNEQFF
TRBV11-2,TRBJ2-5,CASSLGSGGRTQETQYF
TRBV11-3,TRBJ2-5,CASSLRSSSGGAETQYF
TRBV5-1,TRBJ2-1,CASSSRTSGDYNEQFF
TRBV29-1,TRBJ2-2,CSVLKPDRGAGELFF
TRBV29-1,TRBJ1-1,CSVEDSPGGGHTEAFF
TRBV7-9,TRBJ1-5,CSSSRSNQPQHF
TRBV5-1,TRBJ2-7,CASSVTSGSYEQYF
TRBV7-3,TRBJ2-2,CASSVFPGTSGNTGELFF
TRBV9,TRBJ2-1,CASSASGSSYNEQFF
TRBV7-9,TRBJ2-1,CSSSLPGGYNEQFF
TRBV28,TRBJ2-7,CASSQYQLLIRGEQYF
TRBV11-2,TRBJ2-4,CASSLDRGGDIQYF
TRBV5-6,TRBJ2-1,CASRRLAGGPGEQFF
TRBV7-9,TRBJ2-7,CASSHAAGQVWYEQYF
TRBV19,TRBJ1-5,CASSYGVGNQPQHF
TRBV28,TRBJ2-2,CASIQDTGELFF
TRBV7-8,TRBJ2-3,CASSQTHRDTDTQYF
TRBV18,TRBJ1-4,CASSPWAANEKLFF
TRBV5-4,TRBJ2-3,CAGDGGGTDTQYF